This TCR beta chain was retrieved from a study of T cell responses to AZD1222 COVID-19 vaccine. At the level of the study: Pooled samples include second doses given at about 4 or 12 weeks. Regarding the study as a whole: Dominant at 160-218 and 743-854, vaccine-associated CD4 TCRs also spanned spike. Baseline testing showed seropositivity in only a handful of AZD1222 recipients. Variant regions that are unmutated are reportedly the target of nearly half of spike-specific TCRs.

V lost 0 bases and J lost 5, with 4 bases in between. Germline CDR1 reads LNHNV; CDR2 reads YYDKDF (reference sequence). The CDR3 has 13 amino acids. Concerning this clone itself: Its cognate antigen is unknown.

The table came from immunoSEQ multiplex PCR; TCRdb's copy has only in-frame clones and leaves some out. The sample records some 130,000 clones, 70% to 90% being singletons. The chain uses TRBV15 and TRBJ1-4; D is unresolved. This receptor was identified in an adult in good health. The sample in question was peripheral blood, obtained on day 0 of AZD1222 vaccination. CDR3 sequence: CATSRDRNEKLFF. The CDR3 DNA is TGTGCCACCAGCAGAGACAGGAATGAAAAACTGTTTTTT.